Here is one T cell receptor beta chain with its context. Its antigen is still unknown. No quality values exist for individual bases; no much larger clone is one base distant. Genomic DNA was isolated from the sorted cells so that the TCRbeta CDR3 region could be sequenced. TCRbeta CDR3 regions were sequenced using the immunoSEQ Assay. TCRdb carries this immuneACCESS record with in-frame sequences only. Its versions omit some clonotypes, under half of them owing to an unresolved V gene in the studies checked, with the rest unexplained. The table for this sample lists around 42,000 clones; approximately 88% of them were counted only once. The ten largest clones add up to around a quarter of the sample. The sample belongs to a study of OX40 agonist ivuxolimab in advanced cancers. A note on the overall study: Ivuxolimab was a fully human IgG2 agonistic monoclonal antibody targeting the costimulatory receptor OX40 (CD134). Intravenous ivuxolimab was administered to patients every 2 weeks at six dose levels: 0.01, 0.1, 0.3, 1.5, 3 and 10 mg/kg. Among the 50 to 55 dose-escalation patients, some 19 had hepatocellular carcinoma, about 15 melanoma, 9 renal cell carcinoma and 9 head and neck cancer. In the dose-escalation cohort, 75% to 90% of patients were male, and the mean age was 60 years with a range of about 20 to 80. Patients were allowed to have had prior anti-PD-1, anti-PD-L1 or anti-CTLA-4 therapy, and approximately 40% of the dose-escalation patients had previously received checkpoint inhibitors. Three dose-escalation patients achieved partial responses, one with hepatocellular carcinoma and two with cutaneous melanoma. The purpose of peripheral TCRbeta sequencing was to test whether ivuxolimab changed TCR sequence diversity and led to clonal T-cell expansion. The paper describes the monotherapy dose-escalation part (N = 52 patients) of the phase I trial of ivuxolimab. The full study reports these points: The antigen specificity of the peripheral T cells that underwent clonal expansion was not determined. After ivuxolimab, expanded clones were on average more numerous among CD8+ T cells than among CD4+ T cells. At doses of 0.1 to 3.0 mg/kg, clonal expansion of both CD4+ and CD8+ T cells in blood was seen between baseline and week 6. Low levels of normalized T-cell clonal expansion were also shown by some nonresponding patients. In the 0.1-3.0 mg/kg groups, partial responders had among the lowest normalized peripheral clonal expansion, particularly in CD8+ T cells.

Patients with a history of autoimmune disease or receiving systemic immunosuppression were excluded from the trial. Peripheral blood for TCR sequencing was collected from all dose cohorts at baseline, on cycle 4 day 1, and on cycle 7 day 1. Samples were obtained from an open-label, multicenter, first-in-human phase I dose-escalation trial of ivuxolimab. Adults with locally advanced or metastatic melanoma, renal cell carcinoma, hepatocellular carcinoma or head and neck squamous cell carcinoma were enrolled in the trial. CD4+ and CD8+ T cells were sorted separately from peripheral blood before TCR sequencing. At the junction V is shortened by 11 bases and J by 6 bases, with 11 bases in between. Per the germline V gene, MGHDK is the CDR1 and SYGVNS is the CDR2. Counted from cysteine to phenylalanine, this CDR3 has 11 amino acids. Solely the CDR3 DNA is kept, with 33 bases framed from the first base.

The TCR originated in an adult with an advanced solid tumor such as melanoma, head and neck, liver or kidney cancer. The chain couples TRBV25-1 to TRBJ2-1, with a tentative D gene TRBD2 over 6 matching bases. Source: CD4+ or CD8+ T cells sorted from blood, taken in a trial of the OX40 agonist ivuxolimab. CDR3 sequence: CAAGWGNEQFF. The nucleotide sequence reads TGTGCCGCGGGGTGGGGCAATGAGCAGTTCTTC.